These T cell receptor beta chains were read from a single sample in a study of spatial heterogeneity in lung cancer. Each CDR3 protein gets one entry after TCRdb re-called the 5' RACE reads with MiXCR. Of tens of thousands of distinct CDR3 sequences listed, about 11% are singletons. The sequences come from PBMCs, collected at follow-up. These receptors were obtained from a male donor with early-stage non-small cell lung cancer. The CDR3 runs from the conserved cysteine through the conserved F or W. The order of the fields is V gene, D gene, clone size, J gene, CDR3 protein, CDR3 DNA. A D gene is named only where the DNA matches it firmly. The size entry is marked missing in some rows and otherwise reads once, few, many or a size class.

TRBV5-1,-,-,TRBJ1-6,CASSAAENSPLHF,TGCGCCAGCAGCGCGGCGGAGAATTCACCCCTCCACTTT
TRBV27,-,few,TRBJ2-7,CASSSRGAYEQYF,TGTGCCAGCAGTTCCCGGGGAGCCTACGAGCAGTACTTC
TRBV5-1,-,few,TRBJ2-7,CASRENRDEQYF,TGCGCCAGCAGAGAGAACAGGGACGAGCAGTACTTC
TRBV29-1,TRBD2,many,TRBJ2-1,CSGRDSGSYNEQFF,TGCAGCGGGAGGGATAGCGGGTCCTACAATGAGCAGTTCTTC
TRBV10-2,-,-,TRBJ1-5,CASSVGRGGNQPQHF,TGCGCCAGCAGTGTAGGCAGGGGAGGCAATCAGCCCCAGCATTTT
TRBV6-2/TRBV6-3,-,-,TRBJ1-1,CASSTTPTEAFF,TGTGCCAGCAGTACGACACCCACTGAAGCTTTCTTT
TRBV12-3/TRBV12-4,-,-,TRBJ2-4,CASKQELAKNIQYF,TGTGCCAGCAAACAGGAGCTAGCCAAAAACATTCAGTACTTC
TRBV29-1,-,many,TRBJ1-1,CSGFRGGTEAFF,TGCAGCGGCTTTAGAGGGGGCACTGAAGCTTTCTTT
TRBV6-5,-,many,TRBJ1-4,CASSGGETDEKLFF,TGTGCCAGCAGTGGGGGGGAGACGGACGAAAAACTGTTTTTT
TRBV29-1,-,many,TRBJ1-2,CSVFEMPGLGDYGYTF,TGCAGCGTCTTCGAGATGCCGGGACTGGGAGACTATGGCTACACCTTC
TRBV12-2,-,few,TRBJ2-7,CASRLEGPLSLSPTYEQYF,TGTGCAAGTCGCTTAGAGGGCCCGTTAAGCCTTAGTCCAACCTACGAGCAGTACTTC
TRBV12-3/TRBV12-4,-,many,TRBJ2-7,CASSREPYEQYF,TGTGCCAGCAGCCGAGAACCCTACGAGCAGTACTTC
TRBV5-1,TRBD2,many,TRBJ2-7,CASSSLSGSLAGEQYF,TGCGCCAGCAGTTCCCTGAGCGGGAGCCTAGCGGGGGAGCAGTACTTC
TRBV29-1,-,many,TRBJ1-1,CSAVGFMNTEAFF,TGCAGCGCCGTCGGATTCATGAACACTGAAGCTTTCTTT
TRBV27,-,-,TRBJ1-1,CASSSLPGNTEAFF,TGTGCCAGCAGTTCCCTCCCGGGGAACACTGAAGCTTTCTTT